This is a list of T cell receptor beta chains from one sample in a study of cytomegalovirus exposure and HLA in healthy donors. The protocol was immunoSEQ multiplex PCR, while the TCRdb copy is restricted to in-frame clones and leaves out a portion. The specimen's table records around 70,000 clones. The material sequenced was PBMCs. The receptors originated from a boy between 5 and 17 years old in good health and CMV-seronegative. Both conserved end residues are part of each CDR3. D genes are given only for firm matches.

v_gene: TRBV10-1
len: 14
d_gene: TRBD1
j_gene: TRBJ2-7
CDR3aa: CASRGTGGVYEQYF
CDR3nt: TGCGCCAGCAGAGGGACAGGGGGCGTGTACGAGCAGTACTTC

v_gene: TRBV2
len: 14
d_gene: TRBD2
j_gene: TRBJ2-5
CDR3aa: CASRPYSGGETQYF
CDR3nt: TGTGCCAGCAGACCCTATAGCGGGGGGGAGACCCAGTACTTC

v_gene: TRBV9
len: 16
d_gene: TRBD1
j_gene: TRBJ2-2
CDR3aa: CASSARGGPNTGELFF
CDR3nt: TGTGCCAGCAGCGCGCGAGGGGGCCCCAACACCGGGGAGCTGTTTTTT

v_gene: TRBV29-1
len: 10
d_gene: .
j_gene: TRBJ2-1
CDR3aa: CRAWANEQFF
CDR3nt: TGCAGAGCCTGGGCCAATGAGCAGTTCTTC

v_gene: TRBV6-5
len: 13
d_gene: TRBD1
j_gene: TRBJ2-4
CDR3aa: CATGTAAKNIQYF
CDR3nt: TGTGCCACCGGGACAGCAGCCAAAAACATTCAGTACTTC

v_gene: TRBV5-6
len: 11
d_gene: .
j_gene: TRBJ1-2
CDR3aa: CASSFRDGYTF
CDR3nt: TGTGCCAGCAGCTTTCGGGATGGCTACACCTTC

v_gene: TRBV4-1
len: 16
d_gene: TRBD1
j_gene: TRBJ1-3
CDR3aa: CASSHTQGASGNTIYF
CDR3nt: TGCGCCAGCAGCCACACACAGGGGGCCTCTGGAAACACCATATATTTT

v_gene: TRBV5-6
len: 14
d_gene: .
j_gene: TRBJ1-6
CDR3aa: CASSLAQGYSPLHF
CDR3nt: TGTGCCAGCAGCTTGGCTCAGGGATATTCACCCCTCCACTTT

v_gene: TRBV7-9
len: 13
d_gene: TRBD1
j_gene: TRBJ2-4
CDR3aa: CASSLEGFRDRIF
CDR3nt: TGTGCCAGCAGCTTGGAGGGATTCCGGGACAGGATCTTC

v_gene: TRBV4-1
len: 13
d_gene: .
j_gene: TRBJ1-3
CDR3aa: CASSPRSGNTIYF
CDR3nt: TGCGCCAGCAGCCCACGGTCTGGAAACACCATATATTTT

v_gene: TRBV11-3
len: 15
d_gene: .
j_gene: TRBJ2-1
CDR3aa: CASSLEGSSDNEQFF
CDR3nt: TGTGCCAGCAGCTTAGAGGGCTCCTCCGACAATGAGCAGTTCTTC

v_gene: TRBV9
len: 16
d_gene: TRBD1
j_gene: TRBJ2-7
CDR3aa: CASSVEDRGLKDEQYF
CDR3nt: TGTGCCAGCAGCGTAGAGGACAGGGGGCTTAAAGACGAGCAGTACTTC

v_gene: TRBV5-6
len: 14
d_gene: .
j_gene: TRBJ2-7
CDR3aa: CASSLGQSAHEQYF
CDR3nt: TGTGCCAGCAGCTTGGGACAGTCGGCCCACGAGCAGTACTTC

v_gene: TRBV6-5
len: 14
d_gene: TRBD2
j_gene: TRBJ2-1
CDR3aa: CASRGSGREISQFF
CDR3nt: TGTGCCAGCAGGGGTAGCGGGAGGGAAATTTCGCAGTTCTTC

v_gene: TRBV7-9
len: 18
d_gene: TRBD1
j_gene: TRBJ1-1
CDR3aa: CASSSPGGQGASGTEAFF
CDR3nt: TGTGCCAGCAGCTCTCCAGGGGGACAGGGGGCTTCGGGCACTGAAGCTTTCTTT

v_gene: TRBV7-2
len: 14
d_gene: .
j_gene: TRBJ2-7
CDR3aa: CASSLLPGAYEQYF
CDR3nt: TGTGCCAGCAGCTTACTGCCCGGAGCCTACGAGCAGTACTTC

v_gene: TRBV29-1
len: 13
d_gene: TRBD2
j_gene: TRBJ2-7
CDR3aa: CSVDGGSGYEQYF
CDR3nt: TGCAGCGTTGACGGCGGTAGCGGGTACGAGCAGTACTTC

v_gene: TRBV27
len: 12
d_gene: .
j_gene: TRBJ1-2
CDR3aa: CASSTTGYGYTF
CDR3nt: TGTGCCAGCAGTACGACAGGCTATGGCTACACCTTC

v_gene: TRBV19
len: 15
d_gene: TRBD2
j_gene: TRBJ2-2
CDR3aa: CASKTSGRGTGELFF
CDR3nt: TGTGCCAGTAAGACTAGCGGGAGGGGAACCGGGGAGCTGTTTTTT

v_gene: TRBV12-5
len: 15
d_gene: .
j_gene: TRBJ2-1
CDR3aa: CASGKERAPYNEQFF
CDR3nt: TGTGCTAGTGGCAAAGAGCGGGCCCCATACAATGAGCAGTTCTTC

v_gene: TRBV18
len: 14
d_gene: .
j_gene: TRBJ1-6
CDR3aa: CASSPRDFGAPLHF
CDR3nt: TGTGCCAGCTCACCAAGGGACTTCGGGGCACCCCTCCACTTT

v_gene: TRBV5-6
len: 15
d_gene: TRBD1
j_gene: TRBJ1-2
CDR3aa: CASSFRDRGNYGYTF
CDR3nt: TGTGCCAGCAGCTTCCGGGACAGGGGGAACTATGGCTACACCTTC

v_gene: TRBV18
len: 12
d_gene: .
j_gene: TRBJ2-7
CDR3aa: CASSPDSYEQYF
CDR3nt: TGTGCCAGCTCACCAGACAGTTACGAGCAGTACTTC

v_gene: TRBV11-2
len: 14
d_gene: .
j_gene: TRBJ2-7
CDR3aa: CASTHLGTPYEQYF
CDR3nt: TGTGCCAGCACCCACCTAGGGACACCCTACGAGCAGTACTTC

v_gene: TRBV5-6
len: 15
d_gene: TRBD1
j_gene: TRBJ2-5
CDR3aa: CASSLVGTGSGTQYF
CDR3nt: TGTGCCAGCAGCTTGGTGGGGACAGGCTCAGGGACCCAGTACTTC

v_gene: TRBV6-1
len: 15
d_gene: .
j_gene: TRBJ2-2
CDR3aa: CASRGRAMGTGELFF
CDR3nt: TGTGCCAGCAGGGGCAGGGCTATGGGCACCGGGGAGCTGTTTTTT

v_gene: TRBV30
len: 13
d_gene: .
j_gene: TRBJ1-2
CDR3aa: CAWSTGANYGYTF
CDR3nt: TGTGCCTGGAGTACGGGAGCTAACTATGGCTACACCTTC

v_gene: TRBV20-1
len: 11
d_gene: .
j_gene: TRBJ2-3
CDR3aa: CSAGRGDTQYF
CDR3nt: TGCAGTGCTGGACGGGGAGATACGCAGTATTTT

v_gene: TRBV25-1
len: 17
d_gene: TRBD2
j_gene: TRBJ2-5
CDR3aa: CASSEGIAGGPQETQYF
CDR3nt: TGTGCCAGCAGTGAAGGGATAGCGGGGGGGCCCCAAGAGACCCAGTACTTC

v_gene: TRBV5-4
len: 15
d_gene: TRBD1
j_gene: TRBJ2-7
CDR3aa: CASSIFGQASYEQYF
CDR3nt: TGTGCCAGCAGTATTTTTGGACAGGCCTCCTACGAGCAGTACTTC

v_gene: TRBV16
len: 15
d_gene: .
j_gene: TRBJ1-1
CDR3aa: CASSHSDSGGTEAFF
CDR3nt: TGTGCCAGCAGCCACTCGGACAGCGGGGGCACTGAAGCTTTCTTT

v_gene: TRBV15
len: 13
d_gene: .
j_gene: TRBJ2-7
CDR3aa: CATSGPRVVEQYF
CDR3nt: TGTGCCACCAGCGGTCCCAGGGTTGTCGAGCAGTACTTC

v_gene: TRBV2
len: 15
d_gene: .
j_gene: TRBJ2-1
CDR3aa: CASRTGTSGNNEQFF
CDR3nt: TGTGCCAGCAGGACCGGGACTTCGGGGAACAATGAGCAGTTCTTC

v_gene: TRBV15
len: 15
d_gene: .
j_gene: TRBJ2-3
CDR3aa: CATSSSRAFTDTQYF
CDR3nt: TGTGCCACCAGCTCCTCCAGGGCTTTCACAGATACGCAGTATTTT

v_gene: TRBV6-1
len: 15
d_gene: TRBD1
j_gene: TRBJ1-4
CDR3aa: CASSDPGQGRVKLFF
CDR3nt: TGTGCCAGCAGTGATCCGGGACAGGGGAGAGTAAAACTGTTTTTT

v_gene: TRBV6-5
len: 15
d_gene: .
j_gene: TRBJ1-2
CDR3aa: CASSMDRGINYGYTF
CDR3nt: TGTGCCAGCAGTATGGACAGAGGGATTAACTATGGCTACACCTTC

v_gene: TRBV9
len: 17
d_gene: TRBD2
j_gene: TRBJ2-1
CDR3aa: CASSAGLAPLSYNEQFF
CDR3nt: TGTGCCAGCAGCGCCGGACTAGCCCCTCTTTCCTACAATGAGCAGTTCTTC

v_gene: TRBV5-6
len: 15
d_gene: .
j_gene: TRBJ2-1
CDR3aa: CASSLRFRQYNEQFF
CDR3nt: TGTGCCAGCAGCTTGAGGTTTCGACAATACAATGAGCAGTTCTTC

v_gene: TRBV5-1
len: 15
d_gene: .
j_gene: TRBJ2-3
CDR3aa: CASSRGPGFTDTQYF
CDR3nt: TGCGCCAGCAGTAGAGGTCCGGGGTTCACAGATACGCAGTATTTT

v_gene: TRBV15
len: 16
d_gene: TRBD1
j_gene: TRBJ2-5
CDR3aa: CATSRGMTGGLETQYF
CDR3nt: TGTGCCACCAGCAGAGGAATGACAGGGGGCCTAGAGACCCAGTACTTC

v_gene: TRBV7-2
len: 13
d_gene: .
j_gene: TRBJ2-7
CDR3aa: CASSLTLRDEQYF
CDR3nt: TGTGCCAGCAGCTTAACGCTCAGGGACGAGCAGTACTTC

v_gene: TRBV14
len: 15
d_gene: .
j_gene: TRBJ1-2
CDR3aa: CASSQGGPSSYGYTF
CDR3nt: TGTGCCAGCAGCCAAGGTGGGCCGAGCAGCTATGGCTACACCTTC

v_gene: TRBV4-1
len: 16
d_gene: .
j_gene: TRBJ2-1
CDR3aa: CASSQGPVPEGMLQFF
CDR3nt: TGCGCCAGCAGCCAAGGCCCGGTTCCCGAGGGTATGTTGCAGTTCTTC

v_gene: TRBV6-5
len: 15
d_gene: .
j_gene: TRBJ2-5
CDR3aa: CASSDTSAAGETQYF
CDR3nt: TGTGCCAGCAGCGATACTTCGGCGGCCGGGGAGACCCAGTACTTC

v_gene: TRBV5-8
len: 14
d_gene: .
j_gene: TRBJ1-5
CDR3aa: CASSPERGGQPQHF
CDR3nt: TGTGCCAGCAGCCCCGAGCGGGGGGGACAGCCCCAGCATTTT

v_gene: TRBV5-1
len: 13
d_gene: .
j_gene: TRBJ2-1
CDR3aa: CASSLYEAGEQFF
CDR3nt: TGCGCCAGCAGCTTATACGAGGCGGGTGAGCAGTTCTTC

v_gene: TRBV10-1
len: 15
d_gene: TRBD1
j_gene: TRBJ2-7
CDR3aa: CASLTPGTGSYEQYF
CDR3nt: TGCGCCAGCTTGACTCCCGGGACAGGGAGCTACGAGCAGTACTTC

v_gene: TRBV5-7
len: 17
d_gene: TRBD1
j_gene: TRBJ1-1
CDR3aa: CASSSLYQGARNTEAFF
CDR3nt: TGTGCCAGCAGCTCCCTTTATCAGGGGGCGCGGAACACTGAAGCTTTCTTT

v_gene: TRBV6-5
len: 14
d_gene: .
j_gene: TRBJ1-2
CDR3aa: CASREGPANYGYTF
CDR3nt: TGTGCCAGCAGGGAGGGCCCCGCTAACTATGGCTACACCTTC

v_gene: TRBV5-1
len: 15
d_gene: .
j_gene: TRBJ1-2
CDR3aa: CASSLQGAPTIGYTF
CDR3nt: TGCGCCAGCAGCTTGCAAGGAGCACCGACTATTGGCTACACCTTC

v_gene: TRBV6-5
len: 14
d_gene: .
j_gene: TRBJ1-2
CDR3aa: CASSYSPANYGYTF
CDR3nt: TGTGCCAGCAGTTACTCGCCAGCTAACTATGGCTACACCTTC

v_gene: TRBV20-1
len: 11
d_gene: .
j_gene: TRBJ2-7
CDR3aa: CSASAGDEQYF
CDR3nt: TGCAGTGCTAGTGCCGGAGACGAGCAGTACTTC

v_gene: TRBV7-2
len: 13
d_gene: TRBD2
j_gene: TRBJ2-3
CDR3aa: CASSRWTSRTQYF
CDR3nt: TGTGCCAGCAGCCGATGGACTAGTCGTACGCAGTATTTT

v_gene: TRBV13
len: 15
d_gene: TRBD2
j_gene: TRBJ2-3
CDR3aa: CASSLELAGTDTQYF
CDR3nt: TGTGCCAGCAGCTTAGAACTAGCGGGGACAGATACGCAGTATTTT